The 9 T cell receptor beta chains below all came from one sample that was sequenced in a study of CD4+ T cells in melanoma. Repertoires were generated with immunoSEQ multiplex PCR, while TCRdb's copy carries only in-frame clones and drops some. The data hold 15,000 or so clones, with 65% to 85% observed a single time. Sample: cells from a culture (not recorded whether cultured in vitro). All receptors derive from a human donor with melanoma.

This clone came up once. The CDR3 nucleotides are TGTGCCAGCAGTTACGAGGACACGAGAGAAAAACTGTTTTTT. Its protein is CASSYEDTREKLFF. This sequence joins TRBV6-6 and TRBJ1-4, with D tentatively TRBD1 (5 bases). The CDR3 has 14 residues. Germline CDR1 is MNHNY and CDR2 is SVGAGI (reference sequence). The V gene lost 2 bases and the J gene lost 8 bases, with 12 bases spanning the gap.

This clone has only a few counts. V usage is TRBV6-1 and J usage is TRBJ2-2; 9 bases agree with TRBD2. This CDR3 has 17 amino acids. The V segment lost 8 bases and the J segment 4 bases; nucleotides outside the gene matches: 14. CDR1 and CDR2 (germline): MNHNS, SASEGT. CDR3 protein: CASGEDLAGGPTGELFF. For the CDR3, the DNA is TGTGCCAGCGGGGAAGATCTGGCGGGGGGGCCCACCGGGGAGCTGTTTTTT.

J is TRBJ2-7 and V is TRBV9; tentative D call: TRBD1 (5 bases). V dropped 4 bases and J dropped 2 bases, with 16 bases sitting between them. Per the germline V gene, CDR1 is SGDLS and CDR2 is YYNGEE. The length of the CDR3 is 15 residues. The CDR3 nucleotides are TGTGCCAGCAGCCCGACCTTCGAAGGGGCCTACGAGCAGTACTTC. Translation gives CASSPTFEGAYEQYF.

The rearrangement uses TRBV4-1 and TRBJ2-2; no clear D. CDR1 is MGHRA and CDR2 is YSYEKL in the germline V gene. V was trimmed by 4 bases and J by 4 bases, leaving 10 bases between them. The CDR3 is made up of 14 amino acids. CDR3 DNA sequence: TGCGCCAGCAGCCGGATGTCGGTCACCGGGGAGCTGTTTTTT. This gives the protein CASSRMSVTGELFF.

In DNA, the CDR3 is TGTGCCAGCATTCGAAACACAGGGGCTAACTATGGCTACACCTTC. Translated, it gives CASIRNTGANYGYTF. The chain uses TRBV2 and TRBJ1-2; 7 bases line up with TRBD1. V shed 7 bases, J shed 0 bases, and the junction held 8 bases outside the gene matches. The CDR3 spans 15 residues. Per the germline V gene, CDR1 is SNHLY and CDR2 is FYNNEI.

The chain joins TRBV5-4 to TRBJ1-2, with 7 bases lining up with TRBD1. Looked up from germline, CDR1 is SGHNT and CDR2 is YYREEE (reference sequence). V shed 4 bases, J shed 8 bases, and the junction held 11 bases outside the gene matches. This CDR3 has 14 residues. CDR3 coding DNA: TGTGCCAGCAGCGGGCAACAGGGGTTGGGGGGCTACACCTTC. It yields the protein CASSGQQGLGGYTF.

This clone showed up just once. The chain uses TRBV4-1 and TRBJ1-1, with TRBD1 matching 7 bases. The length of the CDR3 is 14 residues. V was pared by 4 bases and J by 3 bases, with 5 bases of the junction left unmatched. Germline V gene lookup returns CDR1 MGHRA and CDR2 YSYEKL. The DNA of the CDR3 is TGCGCCAGCAGCCCCCGACAGGGCCACACTGAAGCTTTCTTT. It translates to CASSPRQGHTEAFF.

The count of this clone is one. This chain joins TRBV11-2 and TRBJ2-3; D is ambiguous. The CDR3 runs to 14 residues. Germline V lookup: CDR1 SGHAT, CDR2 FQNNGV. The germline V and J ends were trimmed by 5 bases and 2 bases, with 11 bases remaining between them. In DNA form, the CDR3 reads TGTGCCAGCAGCCTTGGATGGGACACAGATACGCAGTATTTT. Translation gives CASSLGWDTDTQYF.

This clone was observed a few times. Written as DNA, the CDR3 is TGTGCCAGCACCTTCAGCACGAGGGAGCAGTTCTTC. Translating it yields CASTFSTREQFF. The V gene is TRBV6-1, the J gene TRBJ2-1; D gene ambiguous. V was cut by 7 bases and J by 10 bases, with 14 bases left in between. The CDR3 length is 12 residues. Germline V CDR1 and CDR2: MNHNS, SASEGT.